The T cell receptor (delta chain) described here comes from a study of gamma-delta T cells after stem cell transplantation (dated by TCRdb to the mid-2010s). The library was produced with RT-PCR. Sequenced using an Illumina MiSeq. TCRdb recomputed clones from the public reads with CATT; identical DNA rows were then combined. The sample table holds over 2,000 delta-chain clones, of which roughly 1.5% were seen once. The ten top clones hold approximately 37% of the sample. This clone was counted a few times. Its antigen specificity is not known. A far more abundant clone sits one base away, making this likely a read error. The CDR3, from cysteine to phenylalanine, totals 20 residues. Only the CDR3 part of the read is kept: 60 bases, read in frame from the first base. Trimming accounts for 0 bases at V and 2 bases at J, while the number of junction bases matched to no gene is 9. From a lookup of the germline V gene, CDR1 and CDR2 are GEAIGNYY and EKD.

Sample: gamma-delta T cells. The chain employs TRDV2 and TRDJ3; TRDD3 matches 10 bases in the middle. The sequence was collected from a human donor. It is not recorded whose cells these are; they may come from a transplant donor. CDR3 protein: CACDTGDGGYHPWDTRQMFF. In nucleotides, the sequence is TGTGCCTGTGACACCGGCGATGGGGGATACCATCCCTGGGACACCCGACAGATGTTTTTC.